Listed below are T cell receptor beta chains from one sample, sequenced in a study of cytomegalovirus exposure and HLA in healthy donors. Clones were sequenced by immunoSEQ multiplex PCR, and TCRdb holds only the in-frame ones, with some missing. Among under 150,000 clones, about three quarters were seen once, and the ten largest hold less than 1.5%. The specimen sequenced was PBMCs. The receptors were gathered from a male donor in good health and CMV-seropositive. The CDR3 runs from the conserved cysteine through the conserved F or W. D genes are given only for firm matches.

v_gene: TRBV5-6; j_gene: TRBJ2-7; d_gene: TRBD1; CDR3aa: CASSPLSGQDIYEQYF; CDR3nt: TGTGCCAGCAGCCCGCTATCGGGACAGGATATCTACGAGCAGTACTTC
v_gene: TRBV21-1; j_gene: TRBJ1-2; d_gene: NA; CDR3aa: CASWDNSDYGYTF; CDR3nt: TGTGCCAGCTGGGACAACTCCGACTATGGCTACACCTTC
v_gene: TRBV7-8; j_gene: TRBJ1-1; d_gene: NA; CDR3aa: CASSFVAGTWLMNTEAFF; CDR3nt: TGTGCCAGCAGCTTTGTCGCCGGGACATGGCTAATGAACACTGAAGCTTTCTTT
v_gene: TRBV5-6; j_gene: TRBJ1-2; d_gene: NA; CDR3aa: CASSPRRLDNYGYTF; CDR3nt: TGTGCCAGCAGTCCTAGGAGGCTGGATAACTATGGCTACACCTTC
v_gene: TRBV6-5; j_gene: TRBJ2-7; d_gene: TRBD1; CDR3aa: CASSRTGDPPYEQYF; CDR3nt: TGTGCCAGCAGTCGGACAGGGGACCCTCCCTACGAGCAGTACTTC
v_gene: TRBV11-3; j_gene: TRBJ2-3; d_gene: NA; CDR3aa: CASSLETGSTDTQYF; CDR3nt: TGTGCCAGCAGCTTAGAAACAGGGAGCACAGATACGCAGTATTTT
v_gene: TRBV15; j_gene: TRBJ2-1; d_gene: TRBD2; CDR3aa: CATRRLARNEQFF; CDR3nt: TGTGCCACCAGACGACTAGCTCGCAATGAGCAGTTCTTC
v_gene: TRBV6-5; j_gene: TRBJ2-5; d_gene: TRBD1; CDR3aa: CASSTWDRGETQYF; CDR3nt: TGTGCCAGCAGTACCTGGGACAGGGGGGAGACCCAGTACTTC
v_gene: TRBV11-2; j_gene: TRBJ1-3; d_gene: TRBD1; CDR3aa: CASSLSPSQGARNTIYF; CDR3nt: TGTGCCAGCAGCTTATCCCCCTCTCAGGGGGCGAGAAACACCATATATTTT
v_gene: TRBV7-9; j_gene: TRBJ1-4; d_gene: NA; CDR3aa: CASSPGQNEKLFF; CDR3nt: TGTGCCAGCAGCCCAGGACAGAATGAAAAACTGTTTTTT
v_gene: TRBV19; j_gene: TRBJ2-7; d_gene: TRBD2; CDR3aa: CASSIARGGTYEQYF; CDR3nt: TGTGCCAGTAGTATAGCTCGGGGGGGCACCTACGAGCAGTACTTC
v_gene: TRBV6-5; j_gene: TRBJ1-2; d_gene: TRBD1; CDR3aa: CASSYTGQGRYGHTF; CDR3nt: TGTGCCAGCAGTTACACGGGACAGGGGAGGTATGGCCACACCTTC
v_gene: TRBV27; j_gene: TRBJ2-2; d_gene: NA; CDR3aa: CASSPPAGGYTGELFF; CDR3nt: TGTGCCAGCAGTCCTCCGGCAGGGGGGTACACCGGGGAGCTGTTTTTT
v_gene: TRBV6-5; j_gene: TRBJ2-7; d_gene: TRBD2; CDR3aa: CASSFSPSGELYF; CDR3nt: TGTGCCAGCAGTTTTTCGCCTAGCGGGGAACTGTACTTC
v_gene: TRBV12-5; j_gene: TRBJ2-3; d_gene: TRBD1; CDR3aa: CASGPGTGRADTQYF; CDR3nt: TGTGCTAGTGGTCCAGGGACAGGGCGGGCAGATACGCAGTATTTT
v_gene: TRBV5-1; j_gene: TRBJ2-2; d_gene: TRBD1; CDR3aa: CASRDRVNTGELFF; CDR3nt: TGCGCCAGCAGGGACAGGGTGAACACCGGGGAGCTGTTTTTT
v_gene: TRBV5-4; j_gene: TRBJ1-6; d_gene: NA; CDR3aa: CASSFVGGRSYNSPLHF; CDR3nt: TGTGCCAGCAGCTTTGTCGGGGGGAGGTCCTATAATTCACCCCTCCACTTT